This TCR beta chain is from a study of blood T cell repertoires in COVID-19. Study-wide background: Samples of COVID-19 (acute and convalescent) were obtained from the United States, Italy and Spain. The analysed material was cDNA or gDNA that came from T cells, B-cell-depleted T cells, or PBMCs.

The germline CDR1 and CDR2 sequences are SGHRS and YFSETQ. Losses at the gene ends were 2 bases for V and 5 bases for J; bases not matched to a gene: 4. There are 14 residues in the CDR3. As processed by the authors: Scientists estimated how many nucleated cells there were by amplifying reference gene primers. Libraries were prepared by immunoSEQ multiplex PCR; TCRdb keeps only in-frame clonotypes and omits some of them. The DNA gave D and trimming, while V, J and clone size come from that table. Here the sample spans 80,000 or so clones, about 89% being singletons. The chain couples TRBV5-1 to TRBJ2-5, with 9 bases fitting TRBD2. Specimen: peripheral blood. This TCR came from an older woman with acute or convalescent COVID-19. CDR3 protein: CASSLGTSLETQYF. The CDR3 DNA follows: TGCGCCAGCAGCTTAGGGACTAGCTTGGAGACCCAGTACTTC.